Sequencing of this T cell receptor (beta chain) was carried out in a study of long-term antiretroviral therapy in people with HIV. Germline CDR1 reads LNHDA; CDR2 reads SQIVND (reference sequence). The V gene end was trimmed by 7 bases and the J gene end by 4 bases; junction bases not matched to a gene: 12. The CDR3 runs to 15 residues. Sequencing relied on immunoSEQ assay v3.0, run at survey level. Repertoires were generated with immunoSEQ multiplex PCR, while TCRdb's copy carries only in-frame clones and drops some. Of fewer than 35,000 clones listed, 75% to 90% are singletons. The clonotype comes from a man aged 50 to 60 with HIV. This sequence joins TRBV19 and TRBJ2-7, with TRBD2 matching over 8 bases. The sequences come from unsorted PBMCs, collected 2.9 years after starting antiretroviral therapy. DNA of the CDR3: TGTGCCAGTAAAATGGGATCGGGGGGGCATTACGAGCAGTACTTC. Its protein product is CASKMGSGGHYEQYF.